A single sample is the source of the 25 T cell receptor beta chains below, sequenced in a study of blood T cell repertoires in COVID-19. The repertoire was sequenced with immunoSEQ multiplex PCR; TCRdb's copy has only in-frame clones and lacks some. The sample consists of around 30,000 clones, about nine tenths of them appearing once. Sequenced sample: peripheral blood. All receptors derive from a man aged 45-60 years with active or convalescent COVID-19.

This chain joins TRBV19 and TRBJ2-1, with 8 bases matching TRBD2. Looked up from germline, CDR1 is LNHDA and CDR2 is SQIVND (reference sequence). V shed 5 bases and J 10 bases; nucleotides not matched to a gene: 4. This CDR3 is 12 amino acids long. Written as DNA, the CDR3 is TGTGCCAGTAGTGAATGGACTAGCGAGCAGTTCTTC. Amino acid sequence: CASSEWTSEQFF.

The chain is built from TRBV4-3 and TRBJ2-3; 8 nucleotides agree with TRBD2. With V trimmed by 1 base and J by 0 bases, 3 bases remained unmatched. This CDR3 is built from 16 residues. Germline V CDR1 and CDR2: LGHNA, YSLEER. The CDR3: CASSQGASGSTDTQYF. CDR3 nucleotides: TGCGCCAGCAGCCAAGGAGCTAGCGGGAGCACAGATACGCAGTATTTT.

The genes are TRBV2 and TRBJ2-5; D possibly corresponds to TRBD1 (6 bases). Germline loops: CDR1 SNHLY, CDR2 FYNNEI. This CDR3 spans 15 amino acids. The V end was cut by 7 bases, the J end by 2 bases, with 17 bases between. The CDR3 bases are TGTGCCAGCAAAGCTCCCCGAGGGGGTCAAGAGACCCAGTACTTC. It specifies CASKAPRGGQETQYF.

Here the CDR3 DNA reads TGCGCCAGCAGCTTGGCTAGCTACAATGAGCAGTTCTTC. Its protein product is CASSLASYNEQFF. The V call is TRBV5-1, the J call TRBJ2-1; D is unresolved. CDR1 is SGHRS, CDR2 YFSETQ, per germline. The CDR3 consists of 13 residues. Trimming cost V 0 bases and J 3 bases, with 4 bases left between them.

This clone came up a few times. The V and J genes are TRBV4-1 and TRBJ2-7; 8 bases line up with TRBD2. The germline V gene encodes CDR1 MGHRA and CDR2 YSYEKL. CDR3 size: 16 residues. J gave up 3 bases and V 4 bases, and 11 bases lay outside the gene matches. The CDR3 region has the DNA TGCGCCAGCAGCCCCCAACCACTAGCGGACATCTACGAGCAGTACTTC. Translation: CASSPQPLADIYEQYF.

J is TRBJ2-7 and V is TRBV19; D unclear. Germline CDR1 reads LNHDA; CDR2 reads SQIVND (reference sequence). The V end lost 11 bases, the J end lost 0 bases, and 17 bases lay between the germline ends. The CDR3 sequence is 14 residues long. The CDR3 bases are TGTGCCTGTTCCCGGGTAGTAAGCTCCTACGAGCAGTACTTC. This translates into CACSRVVSSYEQYF.

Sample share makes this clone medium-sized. CDR3: CASSSRTSETINTGELFF. The CDR3 DNA reads as TGTGCCAGCAGCTCCCGGACTAGCGAAACGATTAACACCGGGGAGCTGTTTTTT. V and J are TRBV13 and TRBJ2-2; 9 positions match TRBD2. The CDR3 sequence is 18 residues long. Germline V gene data show CDR1 as PRHDT and CDR2 as FYEKMQ (reference sequence). V was clipped by 4 bases and J by 2 bases; unmatched bases: 11.

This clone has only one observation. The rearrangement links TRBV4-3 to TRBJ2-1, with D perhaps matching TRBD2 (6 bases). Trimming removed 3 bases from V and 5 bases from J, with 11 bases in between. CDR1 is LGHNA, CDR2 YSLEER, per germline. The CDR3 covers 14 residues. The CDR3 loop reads CASSQLPGDNEQFF. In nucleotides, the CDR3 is TGCGCCAGCAGCCAGCTTCCGGGAGACAATGAGCAGTTCTTC.

The DNA for the CDR3 is TGTGCCAGCAGTTTATCGGGACAGGGGCATGAAAAACTGTTTTTT. It codes for CASSLSGQGHEKLFF. This chain joins TRBV27 and TRBJ1-4; TRBD1 aligns across 10 bases. With V trimmed by 0 bases and J by 6 bases, 1 base remained unmatched. CDR3 length: 15 residues. The germline V gene has CDR1 MNHEY and CDR2 SMNVEV (reference sequence). The whole variable domain, remainder taken from reference TRBV27 and TRBJ1-4, is EAQVTQNPRYLITVTGKKLTVTCSQNMNHEYMSWYRQDPGLGLRQIYYSMNVEVTDKGDVPEGYKVSRKEKRNFPLILESPSPNQTSLYFCASSLSGQGHEKLFFGSGTQLSVL.

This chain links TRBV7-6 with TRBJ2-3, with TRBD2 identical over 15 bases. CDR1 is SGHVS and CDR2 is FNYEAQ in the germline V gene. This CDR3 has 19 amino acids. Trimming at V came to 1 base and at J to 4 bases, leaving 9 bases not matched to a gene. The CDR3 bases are TGTGCCAGCAGCTTAGTCCTGCGGACTAGCGGGAGGGTACCAGATACGCAGTATTTT. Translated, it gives CASSLVLRTSGRVPDTQYF.

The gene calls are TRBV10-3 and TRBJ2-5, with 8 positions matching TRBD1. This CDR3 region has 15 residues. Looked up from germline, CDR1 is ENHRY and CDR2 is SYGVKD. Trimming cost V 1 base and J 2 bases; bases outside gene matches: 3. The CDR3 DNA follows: TGTGCCATCAGTGAGTTTGGACAGGGACAAGAGACCCAGTACTTC. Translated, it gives CAISEFGQGQETQYF.

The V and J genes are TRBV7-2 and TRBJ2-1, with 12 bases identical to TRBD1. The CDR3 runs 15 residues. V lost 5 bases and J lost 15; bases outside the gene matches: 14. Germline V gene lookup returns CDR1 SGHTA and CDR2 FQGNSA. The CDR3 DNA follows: TGTGCCAGCAGCGCCCAATCCGGGACAGGGGGCGCGTGGTTCTTC. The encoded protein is CASSAQSGTGGAWFF.

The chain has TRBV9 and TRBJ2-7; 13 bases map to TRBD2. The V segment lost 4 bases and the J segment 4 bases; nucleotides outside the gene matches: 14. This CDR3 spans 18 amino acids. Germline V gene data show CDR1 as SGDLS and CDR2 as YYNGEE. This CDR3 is CASSPGTSGKKMGYEQYF. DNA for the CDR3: TGTGCCAGCAGCCCTGGGACTAGCGGGAAAAAAATGGGGTACGAGCAGTACTTC.

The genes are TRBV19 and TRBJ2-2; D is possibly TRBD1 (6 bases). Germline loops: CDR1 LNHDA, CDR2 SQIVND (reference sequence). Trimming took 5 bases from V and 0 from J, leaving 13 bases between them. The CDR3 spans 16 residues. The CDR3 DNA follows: TGTGCCAGTAGTCGGCCGAGGACAGCGAACACCGGGGAGCTGTTTTTT. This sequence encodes CASSRPRTANTGELFF.

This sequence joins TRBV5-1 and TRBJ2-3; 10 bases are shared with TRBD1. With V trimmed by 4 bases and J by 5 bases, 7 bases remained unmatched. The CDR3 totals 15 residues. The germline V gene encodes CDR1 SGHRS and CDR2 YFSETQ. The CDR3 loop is CASSPTGTGVDTQYF. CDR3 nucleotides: TGCGCCAGCAGCCCTACCGGGACAGGGGTAGATACGCAGTATTTT.

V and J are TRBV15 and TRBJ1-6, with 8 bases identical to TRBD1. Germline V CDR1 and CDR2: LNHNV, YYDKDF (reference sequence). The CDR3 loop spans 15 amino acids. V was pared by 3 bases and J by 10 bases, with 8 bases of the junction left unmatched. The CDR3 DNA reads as TGTGCCACCAGCAGGCCCAGGGGGCCAAGATCACCCCTCCACTTT. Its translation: CATSRPRGPRSPLHF.

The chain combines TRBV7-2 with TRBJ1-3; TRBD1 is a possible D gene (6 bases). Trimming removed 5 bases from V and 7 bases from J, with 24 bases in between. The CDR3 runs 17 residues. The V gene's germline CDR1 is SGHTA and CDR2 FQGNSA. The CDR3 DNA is TGTGCCAGCAGCCCAGGGGTTTCGACCGGGGTTGGGAACACCATATATTTT. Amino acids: CASSPGVSTGVGNTIYF.

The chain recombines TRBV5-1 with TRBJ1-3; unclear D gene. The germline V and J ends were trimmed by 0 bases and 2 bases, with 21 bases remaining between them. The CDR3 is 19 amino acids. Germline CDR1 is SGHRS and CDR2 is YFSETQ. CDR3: CASSLAALPGLRAGNTIYF. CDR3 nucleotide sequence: TGCGCCAGCAGCTTGGCGGCCCTCCCAGGTCTGCGGGCTGGAAACACCATATATTTT.

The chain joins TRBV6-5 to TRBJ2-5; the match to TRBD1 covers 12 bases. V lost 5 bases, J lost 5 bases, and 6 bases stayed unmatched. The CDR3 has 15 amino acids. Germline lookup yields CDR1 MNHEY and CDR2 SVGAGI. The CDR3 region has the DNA TGTGCCAGCAGTAAGGGACAGGGGGCCGGGGAGACCCAGTACTTC. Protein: CASSKGQGAGETQYF.

In DNA, the CDR3 is TGTGCCATCAGTGCATTCGGACAGGGGTCGGACACCATATATTTT. Translated: CAISAFGQGSDTIYF. This chain connects TRBV10-3 to TRBJ1-3, with 9 bases identical to TRBD1. The CDR3 is made up of 15 amino acids. CDR1 and CDR2 from the germline V gene are ENHRY and SYGVKD. V lost 4 bases and J lost 8; bases outside the gene matches: 9.

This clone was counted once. CDR3 sequence reads: CASSTQYRGLTNEQFF. Here the CDR3 DNA reads TGTGCCAGCAGTACACAGTACAGGGGGCTTACAAATGAGCAGTTCTTC. The chain is built from TRBV28 and TRBJ2-1, with 9 bases matching TRBD1. Germline loops: CDR1 MDHEN, CDR2 SYDVKM. The CDR3 runs 16 residues. V shed 5 bases, J shed 7 bases, and the junction held 12 bases outside the gene matches.

The CDR3: CASSRTGGISGNTIYF. For the CDR3, the DNA is TGTGCCAGCAGTCGGACAGGGGGCATCTCTGGAAACACCATATATTTT. V and J are TRBV27 and TRBJ1-3, with TRBD1 identical over 11 bases. Per germline, CDR1 MNHEY and CDR2 SMNVEV (reference sequence). This CDR3 has 16 residues. The J segment lost 0 bases and the V segment lost 5 bases, leaving 3 bases of the junction unmatched.

CDR3 DNA: TGTGCCACCCGCCGGGACAGGGACCACGAGCAGTACTTC. It yields the protein CATRRDRDHEQYF. The rearrangement joins TRBV19 to TRBJ2-7, with 9 bases fitting TRBD1. Germline V gives CDR1 LNHDA, CDR2 SQIVND (reference sequence). The CDR3 extends over 13 amino acids. The trim removed 10 bases at V and 5 bases at J, leaving 9 bases unmatched.

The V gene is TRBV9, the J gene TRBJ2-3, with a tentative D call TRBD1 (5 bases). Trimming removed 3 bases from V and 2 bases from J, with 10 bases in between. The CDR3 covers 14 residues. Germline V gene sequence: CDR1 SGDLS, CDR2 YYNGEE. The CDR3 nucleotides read TGTGCCAGCAGCGGACGACAGTTCACAGATACGCAGTATTTT. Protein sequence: CASSGRQFTDTQYF.

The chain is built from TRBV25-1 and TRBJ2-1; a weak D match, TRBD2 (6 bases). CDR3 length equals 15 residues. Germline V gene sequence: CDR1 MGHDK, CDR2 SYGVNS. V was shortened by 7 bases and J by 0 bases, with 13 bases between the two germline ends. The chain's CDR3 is CASTRDSSSYNEQFF. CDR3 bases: TGTGCCAGCACCCGGGACTCGAGCTCCTACAATGAGCAGTTCTTC.